This entry lists 3 T cell receptor beta chains sequenced from one sample in a study of radiation and T cells in renal cell carcinoma. Sequenced by immunoSEQ multiplex PCR; TCRdb stores in-frame clones only, minus some. Here the sample spans about 49,000 clones, 80% being singletons. Stated time point: blood 2 weeks post-SBRT. Described treatment: 15 Gy SBRT to primary tumor, nephrectomy 4 weeks later. Sequences were derived from blood, sampled from a patient whose treatment included radiotherapy and nephrectomy. These receptors were taken from a woman in her 70s with renal cell carcinoma.

V usage is TRBV9 and J usage is TRBJ1-5; a weak D match, TRBD1 (5 bases). CDR1 is SGDLS, CDR2 YYNGEE, per germline. There are 15 residues in the CDR3. V was trimmed by 0 bases and J by 3 bases, leaving 10 bases between them. The CDR3 DNA reads TGTGCCAGCAGCGTAGGGGCAGGGCCCAATCAGCCCCAGCATTTT. Amino acid sequence: CASSVGAGPNQPQHF.

This CDR3 is CASSTLSGTNYEQYF. CDR3 coding DNA: TGTGCCAGCAGTACGCTCTCCGGGACAAACTACGAGCAGTACTTC. This chain links TRBV27 with TRBJ2-7; D may be TRBD1 (6 bases). The CDR3 loop spans 15 amino acids. CDR1 MNHEY and CDR2 SMNVEV come from the germline V gene (reference sequence). V was trimmed by 5 bases and J by 3 bases, leaving 17 bases between them.

This chain joins TRBV7-9 and TRBJ2-1, with 11 bases aligning to TRBD2. There are 18 residues in the CDR3. CDR1 is SEHNR, CDR2 FQNEAQ, per germline (reference sequence). V lost 1 base and J lost 3; bases outside the gene matches: 8. CDR3 in DNA: TGTGCCAGCAGCTTAGTTATGCTAGCGGGGGGCGGCTACAATGAGCAGTTCTTC. This encodes CASSLVMLAGGGYNEQFF.